These 32 T cell receptor beta chains were all obtained from the same sample, sequenced in a study of technical replicates of blood from several donors. TCRdb keeps only in-frame clones here, not all; method: immunoSEQ multiplex PCR. The table has roughly 90,000 clones, about 94% seen once. The sequenced sample was T cells isolated from PBMCs. These receptors originate from a human donor in good health.

In DNA, the CDR3 is TGTGCCAGCAGCGACTACAGGGGACCTAATAGCAATCAGCCCCAGCATTTT. This codes for CASSDYRGPNSNQPQHF. This sequence joins TRBV11-2 and TRBJ1-5; 7 positions agree with TRBD1. There are 17 residues in the CDR3. J was trimmed by 0 bases and V by 5 bases; bases with no gene match: 10. Germline V gene data show CDR1 as SGHAT and CDR2 as FQNNGV.

The rearrangement joins TRBV7-8 to TRBJ2-3, with D possibly being TRBD1 (6 bases). The CDR3 consists of 17 residues. Germline V gene lookup returns CDR1 SGHVS and CDR2 FQNEAQ. With 3 bases removed from V and 2 bases from J, the gap between germline ends came to 18 bases. CDR3 sequence (DNA): TGTGCCAGCAGCTTCAGGGGTTTGAGCACCGTCACAGATACGCAGTATTTT. Protein sequence: CASSFRGLSTVTDTQYF. The full variable domain, rest sourced from reference TRBV7-8 and TRBJ2-3, is GAGVSQSPRYKVAKRGQDVALRCDPISGHVSLFWYQQALGQGPEFLTYFQNEAQLDKSGLPSDRFFAERPEGSVSTLKIQRTQQEDSAVYLCASSFRGLSTVTDTQYFGPGTRLTVL.

This chain connects TRBV11-2 to TRBJ1-6; the match to TRBD1 covers 7 bases. From germline, CDR1 is SGHAT and CDR2 FQNNGV. CDR3 length: 14 residues. V lost 5 bases and J lost 10; bases outside the gene matches: 8. The CDR3 DNA is TGTGCCAGCAGCCCAAGACAGGGCTACTCACCCCTCCACTTT. Its protein is CASSPRQGYSPLHF.

The J gene is TRBJ2-7, the V gene TRBV6-1; perhaps TRBD2 as D (6 bases). This CDR3 is 14 amino acids long. Germline V gene lookup returns CDR1 MNHNS and CDR2 SASEGT. V dropped 7 bases and J dropped 2 bases, with 15 bases sitting between them. CDR3 bases: TGTGCCAGCAACCGGGGGACCCAGACCTACGAGCAGTACTTC. Translation: CASNRGTQTYEQYF.

The rearrangement links TRBV27 to TRBJ2-2; 12 nucleotides match TRBD2. CDR3 length: 14 amino acids. V lost 6 bases to trimming and J lost 6 bases; unmatched junction nucleotides: 2. Germline V lookup: CDR1 MNHEY, CDR2 SMNVEV (reference sequence). The CDR3 nucleotides are TGTGCCAGCAGCCTAGCGGGGGGGTCCGGGGAGCTGTTTTTT. Translating gives CASSLAGGSGELFF.

The chain couples TRBV27 to TRBJ2-3; TRBD1 matches 7 bases. The length of the CDR3 is 14 residues. Germline-derived CDR1 and CDR2 are MNHEY and SMNVEV (reference sequence). V shed 7 bases, J shed 4 bases, and the junction held 8 bases outside the gene matches. The CDR3 nucleotides read TGTGCCAGCACTACGATAGGGGGCCCAGATACGCAGTATTTT. Residues: CASTTIGGPDTQYF.

The table lists this clone with a count of one. The chain combines TRBV6-5 with TRBJ1-1; D is uncertain. Deletions cut 5 bases from V and 5 bases from J, with 12 bases between. Germline-derived CDR1 and CDR2 are MNHEY and SVGAGI. This CDR3 is 13 amino acids long. The DNA of the CDR3 is TGTGCCAGCAGTGCCAGCGTAGAGACTGAAGCTTTCTTT. Translating gives CASSASVETEAFF.

V and J are TRBV5-1 and TRBJ2-5; weak D call: TRBD2 (5 bases). Per the germline V gene, CDR1 is SGHRS and CDR2 is YFSETQ. Deletions cut 0 bases from V and 1 base from J, with 7 bases between. The CDR3 is 14 amino acids. In DNA, the CDR3 is TGCGCCAGCAGCTTGGGCGGGCGCCAAGAGACCCAGTACTTC. Its translation is CASSLGGRQETQYF.

The V and J genes are TRBV16 and TRBJ2-1; TRBD2 matches at 11 bases. The germline gives CDR1 KGHSY, CDR2 FQNENV. Unmatched junction bases numbered 11, after V lost 2 bases and J lost 5 bases. The CDR3 is 18 residues long. CDR3 loop: CASSQKLLAGDSHNEQFF. CDR3 bases: TGTGCCAGCAGCCAAAAACTACTAGCGGGAGATAGCCACAATGAGCAGTTCTTC.

The rearrangement joins TRBV28 to TRBJ2-3; 10 positions agree with TRBD1. V shed 6 bases, J shed 5 bases, and the junction held 8 bases outside the gene matches. The CDR3 extends over 15 amino acids. In germline, CDR1 is MDHEN, CDR2 SYDVKM. CDR3 amino acids: CASRPTGGYGDTQYF. In DNA form, the CDR3 reads TGTGCCAGCAGGCCGACAGGGGGCTACGGAGATACGCAGTATTTT.

This chain joins TRBV19 and TRBJ1-2, with 9 bases lining up with TRBD1. CDR1 is LNHDA and CDR2 is SQIVND in the germline V gene (reference sequence). The ends lost 6 bases at V and 6 bases at J; junction bases unmatched: 5. This CDR3 region has 13 residues. The CDR3 coding sequence is TGTGCCAGTAGGGTCCGGGACAGGGATGGCTACACCTTC. As protein: CASRVRDRDGYTF.

The chain combines TRBV19 with TRBJ1-1; D is ambiguous. Trimming cost V 4 bases and J 4 bases, with 7 bases left between them. The CDR3 has 12 amino acids. The germline V gene has CDR1 LNHDA and CDR2 SQIVND (reference sequence). CDR3 protein: CASSRRGTEAFF. CDR3 DNA: TGTGCCAGTAGTAGAAGAGGCACTGAAGCTTTCTTT.

This CDR3 reads CASSRRQGGMNTEAFF. DNA for the CDR3: TGCGCCAGCAGCCGAAGACAGGGTGGGATGAACACTGAAGCTTTCTTT. The genes are TRBV5-1 and TRBJ1-1, with 7 bases lining up with TRBD1. With V trimmed by 4 bases and J by 0 bases, 9 bases remained unmatched. Germline V gene data show CDR1 as SGHRS and CDR2 as YFSETQ. The CDR3 runs to 16 residues.

The genes are TRBV10-2 and TRBJ1-1; D is unclear. This CDR3 region has 11 residues. V was cut by 1 base and J by 9 bases, with 6 bases left in between. Germline lookup yields CDR1 WSHSY and CDR2 SAAADI. CDR3 region: CASSEFQKAFF. The DNA for the CDR3 is TGCGCCAGCAGTGAGTTCCAGAAAGCTTTCTTT.

The chain recombines TRBV15 with TRBJ2-1; 9 positions agree with TRBD2. J was trimmed by 3 bases and V by 3 bases; bases with no gene match: 3. CDR1 is LNHNV, CDR2 YYDKDF, per germline (reference sequence). The CDR3 spans 15 residues. CDR3 amino acids: CATSSSGSIYNEQFF. The DNA of the CDR3 is TGTGCCACCAGCAGTAGCGGGAGTATCTACAATGAGCAGTTCTTC.

The gene calls are TRBV4-1 and TRBJ2-4; TRBD1 aligns across 8 bases. Germline assignment: CDR1 MGHRA and CDR2 YSYEKL. V trimming: 8 bases; J trimming: 0 bases; junction bases outside the gene matches: 6. The CDR3 covers 15 residues. CDR3 coding DNA: TGCGCCAGCGCCCAGACAGGGGTAGCCAAAAACATTCAGTACTTC. Translation gives CASAQTGVAKNIQYF.

The chain recombines TRBV7-2 with TRBJ2-1; D might be TRBD1 (5 bases). The CDR3 is made up of 14 amino acids. Germline lookup yields CDR1 SGHTA and CDR2 FQGNSA. Trimming took 4 bases from V and 10 from J, leaving 17 bases between them. The CDR3 loop reads CASSYDWTIQEQFF. In nucleotides, the CDR3 is TGTGCCAGCAGCTACGACTGGACAATTCAGGAGCAGTTCTTC.

CDR3 nucleotides: TGTGCCAGCAGTTTACTAGCGGCTAGCACAGATACGCAGTATTTT. This codes for CASSLLAASTDTQYF. The rearrangement uses TRBV28 and TRBJ2-3; 7 bases are a match to TRBD2. CDR1 and CDR2 from the germline V gene are MDHEN and SYDVKM. The CDR3 is made up of 15 amino acids. The trim removed 2 bases at V and 0 bases at J, leaving 2 bases unmatched.

This chain connects TRBV5-1 to TRBJ2-7, with D perhaps matching TRBD1 (5 bases). The CDR3 loop spans 14 amino acids. Per germline, CDR1 SGHRS and CDR2 YFSETQ. Deletions cut 4 bases from V and 0 bases from J, with 11 bases between. DNA for the CDR3: TGCGCCAGCAGCCCGGACATATCCTCCTACGAGCAGTACTTC. As protein: CASSPDISSYEQYF. The full variable domain, rest sourced from reference TRBV5-1 and TRBJ2-7, is KAGVTQTPRYLIKTRGQQVTLSCSPISGHRSVSWYQQTPGQGLQFLFEYFSETQRNKGNFPGRFSGRQFSNSRSEMNVSTLELGDSALYLCASSPDISSYEQYFGPGTRLTVT.

The rearrangement joins TRBV28 to TRBJ2-1; D unclear. Germline V gives CDR1 MDHEN, CDR2 SYDVKM. Deletions cut 3 bases from V and 4 bases from J, with 7 bases between. The CDR3 is 13 amino acids. The CDR3 here is CASSLGQYNEQFF. The DNA of the CDR3 is TGTGCCAGCAGTTTGGGCCAGTACAATGAGCAGTTCTTC.

The chain uses TRBV5-1 and TRBJ2-1; TRBD1 matches at 7 bases. V dropped 1 base and J dropped 9; count of bases not matched to a gene: 19. CDR3 size: 18 residues. CDR1 and CDR2 (germline): SGHRS, YFSETQ. The CDR3 DNA is TGCGCCAGCAGCTTGCTAGGGCCCAGGGGGATCTATGGCGGTGAGCAGTTCTTC. It encodes CASSLLGPRGIYGGEQFF.

The chain couples TRBV13 to TRBJ2-1; 9 positions agree with TRBD2. The CDR3 sequence is 15 residues long. The germline CDR1 and CDR2 sequences are PRHDT and FYEKMQ (reference sequence). Unmatched junction bases numbered 11, after V lost 5 bases and J lost 9 bases. This CDR3 is CASSRTGLALTEQFF. The CDR3 region has the DNA TGTGCCAGCAGCCGAACGGGACTAGCCCTAACTGAGCAGTTCTTC.

This clone appeared once. The rearrangement links TRBV18 to TRBJ2-1; 10 bases line up with TRBD2. This CDR3 has 15 residues. Trimming removed 0 bases from V and 9 bases from J; junction bases left unmatched: 5. Germline V gives CDR1 KGHSH, CDR2 LQKENI. The DNA for the CDR3 is TGTGCCAGCTCACCACCGATAGCGGGAGGCGGTGAGCAGTTCTTC. It yields the protein CASSPPIAGGGEQFF.

The rearrangement joins TRBV7-9 to TRBJ2-7; 9 bases are shared with TRBD2. The CDR3 sequence is 17 residues long. Germline CDR1 SEHNR, CDR2 FQNEAQ (reference sequence). V lost 4 bases to trimming and J lost 3 bases; unmatched junction nucleotides: 13. The CDR3: CASSSEGRREGGYEQYF. The CDR3 bases are TGTGCCAGCAGCTCCGAGGGGCGGCGGGAGGGGGGCTACGAGCAGTACTTC.

The CDR3 sequence is CASSPLFSRGAGYEQYF. CDR3 coding DNA: TGTGCCAGCAGCCCACTCTTTTCTCGGGGGGCTGGCTACGAGCAGTACTTC. The chain combines TRBV11-3 with TRBJ2-7, with D tentatively TRBD2 (7 bases). Deletions cut 5 bases from V and 3 bases from J, with 23 bases between. Germline lookup yields CDR1 SGHNT and CDR2 YENEEA. CDR3 length equals 17 residues. Using reference TRBV11-3 and TRBJ2-7 for the parts outside the CDR3, the full variable domain is EAGVVQSPRYKIIEKKQPVAFWCNPISGHNTLYWYLQNLGQGPELLIRYENEEAVDDSQLPKDRFSAERLKGVDSTLKIQPAELGDSAVYLCASSPLFSRGAGYEQYFGPGTRLTVT.

The chain carries TRBV5-1 and TRBJ2-2; D not certain. CDR3 size: 14 residues. V was pared by 2 bases and J by 4 bases, with 9 bases between. Germline assignment: CDR1 SGHRS and CDR2 YFSETQ. CDR3 bases: TGCGCCAGCAGCTTAGGAGAAATCACCGGGGAGCTGTTTTTT. This codes for CASSLGEITGELFF.

The J gene is TRBJ2-7, the V gene TRBV9; D uncertain. Germline lookup yields CDR1 SGDLS and CDR2 YYNGEE. Trimming cost V 0 bases and J 2 bases, with 9 bases left between them. The CDR3 totals 14 residues. CDR3 DNA: TGTGCCAGCAGCGTAGACGGGTCCCCCTACGAGCAGTACTTC. Protein sequence: CASSVDGSPYEQYF. Drawing the rest from reference TRBV9 and TRBJ2-7, the complete variable domain is DSGVTQTPKHLITATGQRVTLRCSPRSGDLSVYWYQQSLDQGLQFLIQYYNGEERAKGNILERFSAQQFPDLHSELNLSSLELGDSALYFCASSVDGSPYEQYFGPGTRLTVT.

This chain joins TRBV6-4 and TRBJ2-2; 8 bases map to TRBD1. J was trimmed by 2 bases and V by 6 bases; bases with no gene match: 8. The CDR3 totals 16 residues. Germline-derived CDR1 and CDR2 are MRHNA and SNTAGT. Written as DNA, the CDR3 is TGTGCCAGCAGCATCGGGACAGGAAAAAACACCGGGGAGCTGTTTTTT. It specifies CASSIGTGKNTGELFF.

V gene TRBV10-1 combines with J gene TRBJ2-3; 8 bases agree with TRBD1. Unmatched junction bases numbered 8, after V lost 7 bases and J lost 5 bases. Germline V gene lookup returns CDR1 WNHNN and CDR2 SYGVQD (reference sequence). The CDR3 contains 14 residues. The DNA of the CDR3 is TGCGCCAGCAATAGGGACAGGCACGGAGATACGCAGTATTTT. Its translation is CASNRDRHGDTQYF.

V usage is TRBV5-1 and J usage is TRBJ1-6; possible D gene TRBD1, 6 bases. The CDR3 extends over 14 amino acids. Trimming removed 4 bases at V and 5 bases at J, with 10 bases between. Germline-derived CDR1 and CDR2 are SGHRS and YFSETQ. The DNA for the CDR3 is TGCGCCAGCAGCCCAAGGACAGATAATTCACCCCTCCACTTT. This sequence encodes CASSPRTDNSPLHF.

V is TRBV29-1 and J is TRBJ2-1; tentatively, D is TRBD1 (6 bases). V gave up 4 bases and J gave up 7 bases, with 20 bases separating them. Germline V gene lookup returns CDR1 SQVTM and CDR2 ANQGSEA. This CDR3 is 15 amino acids long. The CDR3 DNA sequence: TGCAGCGTTGTACAGCATGGGGGCGCGATGAATGAGCAGTTCTTC. Protein product: CSVVQHGGAMNEQFF.

This chain links TRBV7-9 with TRBJ1-4; no clear D gene. The length of the CDR3 is 13 residues. The germline V gene encodes CDR1 SEHNR and CDR2 FQNEAQ (reference sequence). The germline V and J ends were trimmed by 1 base and 6 bases, with 6 bases remaining between them. CDR3 sequence reads: CASSLDLDEKLFF. The CDR3 DNA follows: TGTGCCAGCAGCTTAGATCTAGATGAAAAACTGTTTTTT.